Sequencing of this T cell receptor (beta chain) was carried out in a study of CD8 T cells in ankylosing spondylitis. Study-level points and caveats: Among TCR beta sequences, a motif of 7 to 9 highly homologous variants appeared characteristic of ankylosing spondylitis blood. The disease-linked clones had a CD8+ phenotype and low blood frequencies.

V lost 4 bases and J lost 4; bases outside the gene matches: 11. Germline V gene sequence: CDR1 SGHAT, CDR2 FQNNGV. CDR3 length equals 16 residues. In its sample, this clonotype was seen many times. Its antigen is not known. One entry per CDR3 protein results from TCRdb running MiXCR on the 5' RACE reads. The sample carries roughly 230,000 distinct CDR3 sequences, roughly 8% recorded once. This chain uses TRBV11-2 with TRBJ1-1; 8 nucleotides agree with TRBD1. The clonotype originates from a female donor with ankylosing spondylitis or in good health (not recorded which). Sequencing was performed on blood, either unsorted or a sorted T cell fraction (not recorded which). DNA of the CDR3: TGTGCCAGCAGCTCCCTACGACAGGGGAGGCGCACTGAAGCTTTCTTT. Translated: CASSSLRQGRRTEAFF.